This paragraph covers one T cell receptor (beta chain) sequence. Per the study methods: How many nucleated cells were present was estimated from reference gene primer amplification. Generated by immunoSEQ multiplex PCR, the TCRdb table keeps only in-frame clones and is missing some. V, J and clone size were drawn from that table, and D and trimming were deduced from the DNA. The data show hundreds of thousands of clones, about 90% seen once. This sample was taken from a study of blood T cell repertoires in COVID-19. Study background: PBMCs, B-cell-depleted T cells, or T cells provided the cDNA or gDNA that made up the material.

The origin of this receptor is a man between 18 and 29 years old with COVID-19, enrolled during active disease. Sequenced input: peripheral blood.

The DNA for the CDR3 is TGTGCCAGCAAGGAACGGGGGACTAGCACAGATACGCAGTATTTT. Translation gives CASKERGTSTDTQYF. This sequence joins TRBV2 and TRBJ2-3; perhaps TRBD2 as D (6 bases). Trimming removed 7 bases from V and 0 bases from J, with 14 bases in between. The CDR3 extends over 15 amino acids. The germline gives CDR1 SNHLY, CDR2 FYNNEI.